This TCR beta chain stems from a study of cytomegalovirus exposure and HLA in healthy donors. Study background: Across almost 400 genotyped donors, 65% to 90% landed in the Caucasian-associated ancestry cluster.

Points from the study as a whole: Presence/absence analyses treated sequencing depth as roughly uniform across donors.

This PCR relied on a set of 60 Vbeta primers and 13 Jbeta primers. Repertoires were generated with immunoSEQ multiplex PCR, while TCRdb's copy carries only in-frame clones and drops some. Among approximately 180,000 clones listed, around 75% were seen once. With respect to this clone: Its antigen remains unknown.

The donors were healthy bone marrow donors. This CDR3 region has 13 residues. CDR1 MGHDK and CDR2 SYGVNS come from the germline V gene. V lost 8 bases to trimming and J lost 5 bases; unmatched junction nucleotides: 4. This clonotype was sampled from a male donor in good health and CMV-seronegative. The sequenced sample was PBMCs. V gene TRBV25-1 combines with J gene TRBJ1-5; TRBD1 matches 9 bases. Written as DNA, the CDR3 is TGTGCCAGCCGGGACAGGGATGATCAGCCCCAGCATTTT. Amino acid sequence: CASRDRDDQPQHF. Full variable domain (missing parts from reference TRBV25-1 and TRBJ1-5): EADIYQTPRYLVIGTGKKITLECSQTMGHDKMYWYQQDPGMELHLIHYSYGVNSTEKGDLSSESTVSRIRTEHFPLTLESARPSHTSQYLCASRDRDDQPQHFGDGTRLSIL.